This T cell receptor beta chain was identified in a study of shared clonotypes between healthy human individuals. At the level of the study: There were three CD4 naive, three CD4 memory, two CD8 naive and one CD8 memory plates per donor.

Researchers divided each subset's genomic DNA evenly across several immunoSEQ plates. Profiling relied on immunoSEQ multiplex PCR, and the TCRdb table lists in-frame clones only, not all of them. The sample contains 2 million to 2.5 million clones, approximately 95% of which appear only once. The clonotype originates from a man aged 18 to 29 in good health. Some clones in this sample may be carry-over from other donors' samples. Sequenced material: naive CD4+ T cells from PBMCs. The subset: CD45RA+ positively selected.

CDR3 region: CASSPGTSGPQETQYF. CDR3 sequence (DNA): TGTGCCAGCAGCCCGGGGACTAGCGGTCCCCAAGAGACCCAGTACTTC. The gene calls are TRBV11-1 and TRBJ2-5; 11 nucleotides match TRBD2. The CDR3 runs to 16 residues. V lost 5 bases to trimming and J lost 1 base; unmatched junction nucleotides: 6. Germline V lookup: CDR1 SGHAT, CDR2 FQDESV (reference sequence).